These 20 T cell receptor beta chains were all obtained from the same sample, sequenced in a study of neurological immune-mediated disorders. In TCRdb, the 5' RACE reads were re-called with MiXCR into one record per CDR3 protein. The repertoire holds about 80,000 distinct CDR3 sequences, with approximately 5.8% as singletons. Time point in this sample: longitudinal time-point 2. Sequencing was done on a sample of PBMCs. The receptor set was obtained from a woman aged 55 to 70 with multiple sclerosis.

This clonotype was picked up many times. One end of the junction varies from germline; a read error may be responsible. The V call is TRBV30, the J call TRBJ1-1; D call uncertain. The CDR3 is 17 amino acids. Germline V lookup: CDR1 GTSNPN, CDR2 SVGIG (reference sequence). The CDR3 here is CAWSATNLGRTGGVLRF. CDR3 nucleotide sequence: TGTGCCTGGAGTGCCACAAACCTCGGACGGACGGGTGGAGTACTTCGCTTT.

This clonotype was detected ten times or more. The chain employs TRBV5-4 and TRBJ1-2; D is unclear. From germline, CDR1 is SGHNT and CDR2 YYREEE (reference sequence). The CDR3 has 15 residues. Trimming removed 0 bases from V and 6 bases from J, with 15 bases in between. CDR3: CASSLALQPSDGYTF. The CDR3, as DNA: TGTGCCAGCAGCTTGGCCCTACAGCCCTCCGATGGCTACACCTTC.

The chain couples TRBV20-1 to TRBJ1-1; 7 bases agree with TRBD1. Germline values: CDR1 DFQATT, CDR2 SNEGSKA (reference sequence). The CDR3 is 14 residues long. V dropped 3 bases and J dropped 0; count of bases not matched to a gene: 4. The CDR3 sequence is CSASPGQVNTEAFF. CDR3 bases: TGCAGTGCTAGCCCAGGACAGGTGAACACTGAAGCTTTCTTT.

The rearrangement uses TRBV12-3 or TRBV12-4 and TRBJ1-5; the D gene is possibly TRBD1 (5 bases). The CDR3 totals 13 residues. V lost 2 bases and J lost 7, with 9 bases in between. CDR3 sequence reads: CASSLPGLQPQHF. The CDR3 nucleotides read TGTGCCAGCAGTTTACCAGGGCTACAGCCCCAGCATTTT.

This sequence joins TRBV5-1 and TRBJ2-3, with TRBD2 identical over 8 bases. The CDR3 spans 17 residues. Germline loops: CDR1 SGHRS, CDR2 YFSETQ. The trim removed 3 bases at V and 2 bases at J, leaving 11 bases unmatched. Here the CDR3 DNA reads TGCGCCAGCAGCTCCCCCGGGGGGGCCACCCTCACAGATACGCAGTATTTT. Amino acids: CASSSPGGATLTDTQYF.

The sample holds many counts of this clonotype. The chain joins TRBV12-3 or TRBV12-4 to TRBJ2-1, with TRBD1 identical over 11 bases. J gave up 7 bases and V 8 bases, and 10 bases lay outside the gene matches. The length of the CDR3 is 15 residues. CDR3 region: CASSPRTGGRNEQFF. Here the CDR3 DNA reads TGTGCCAGCTCCCCAAGGACAGGGGGCAGGAATGAGCAGTTCTTC.

This clonotype was seen ten or more times. V usage is TRBV15 and J usage is TRBJ1-2, with 10 bases fitting TRBD1. Per the germline V gene, CDR1 is LNHNV and CDR2 is YYDKDF (reference sequence). This CDR3 is 14 amino acids long. J gave up 6 bases and V 5 bases, and 6 bases lay outside the gene matches. Written as DNA, the CDR3 is TGTGCCACCAGCGTTGGGACAGGGGTTGATGGCTACACCTTC. It yields the protein CATSVGTGVDGYTF. The full variable domain, completed using reference TRBV15 and TRBJ1-2, is DAMVIQNPRYQVTQFGKPVTLSCSQTLNHNVMYWYQQKSSQAPKLLFHYYDKDFNNEADTPDNFQSRRPNTSFCFLDIRSPGLGDTAMYLCATSVGTGVDGYTFGSGTRLTVV.

About this clonotype: A much more abundant neighbour one base away suggests this may be a read error. The chain employs TRBV6-5 and TRBJ2-2; D remains unclear. The CDR3 is 15 residues long. The germline CDR1 and CDR2 sequences are MNHEY and SVGAGI. DNA of the CDR3: TGTGCCAACAGTTACGCCAGCGTGGGTACCGGGGAGCTGTTTTTT. This sequence encodes CANSYASVGTGELFF.

This chain joins TRBV19 and TRBJ1-5, with a weak D call TRBD1 (6 bases). The CDR3 is made up of 15 amino acids. V was trimmed by 0 bases and J by 6 bases, leaving 12 bases between them. Looked up from germline, CDR1 is LNHDA and CDR2 is SQIVND (reference sequence). CDR3: CASSIDRTGIQPQHF. The CDR3 DNA sequence: TGTGCCAGTAGTATAGATCGAACAGGGATTCAGCCCCAGCATTTT.

This clonotype was recorded many times. V and J are TRBV5-1 and TRBJ1-1; 7 positions match TRBD1. The CDR3 runs 13 residues. After removal of 2 bases from V and 8 bases from J, the junction contained 6 bases not matched to a gene. The germline gives CDR1 SGHRS, CDR2 YFSETQ. As DNA, the CDR3 is TGCGCCAGCAGCTTTCAGGGGGGGCGCGAAGCTTTCTTT. Its protein product is CASSFQGGREAFF.

In this sample, this clonotype turned up many times. The J gene is TRBJ2-7, the V gene TRBV5-1, with TRBD1 matching over 7 bases. CDR1 is SGHRS and CDR2 is YFSETQ in the germline V gene. Trimming cost V 2 bases and J 2 bases; bases outside gene matches: 7. The CDR3 has 15 residues. CDR3 amino acids: CASSFNAGTAYEQYF. The CDR3 DNA reads TGCGCCAGCAGCTTCAACGCCGGGACAGCCTACGAGCAGTACTTC. Combining the CDR3 with reference TRBV5-1 and TRBJ2-7 gives the whole variable domain KAGVTQTPRYLIKTRGQQVTLSCSPISGHRSVSWYQQTPGQGLQFLFEYFSETQRNKGNFPGRFSGRQFSNSRSEMNVSTLELGDSALYLCASSFNAGTAYEQYFGPGTRLTVT.

This clonotype was seen many times. This chain links TRBV14 with TRBJ2-1; 11 bases map to TRBD2. CDR3 length: 15 amino acids. From germline, CDR1 is SGHDN and CDR2 FVKESK. V was pared by 4 bases and J by 5 bases, with 4 bases of the junction left unmatched. The chain's CDR3 is CASSRTSGGDNEQFF. Here the CDR3 DNA reads TGTGCCAGCAGCCGAACTAGCGGGGGTGACAATGAGCAGTTCTTC.

This clonotype appeared many times. One end of the junction fails to match germline, which may point to a read error. This chain joins TRBV5-1 and TRBJ2-1; TRBD1 matches at 9 bases. CDR1 and CDR2 from the germline V gene are SGHRS and YFSETQ. The length of the CDR3 is 12 residues. Here the CDR3 DNA reads TGCGCCAGCAGCGGGGACAGGGAGGGTAGAAAATTC. Translating gives CASSGDREGRKF.

This clonotype was seen a few times. V usage is TRBV7-8 and J usage is TRBJ2-1, with D maybe TRBD1 (6 bases). The CDR3 extends over 15 amino acids. The ends were cut back, 5 bases at V and 6 bases at J, with 17 bases in the middle. Germline V gene data show CDR1 as SGHVS and CDR2 as FQNEAQ. CDR3 residues: CASSPLRGLLNEQFF. The CDR3 bases are TGTGCCAGCAGCCCTTTAAGGGGGTTGCTCAATGAGCAGTTCTTC.

Only a few counts were recorded for this clonotype. The V and J genes are TRBV20-1 and TRBJ1-2; maybe TRBD1 (6 bases). Germline CDR1 reads DFQATT; CDR2 reads SNEGSKA (reference sequence). The CDR3 covers 14 residues. The ends were cut back, 4 bases at V and 1 base at J, with 13 bases in the middle. The CDR3 reads CSAIPGHLNYGYTF. In DNA, the CDR3 is TGCAGTGCTATACCGGGACACCTTAACTATGGCTACACCTTC.

This clonotype was seen at least ten times. The chain recombines TRBV12-3 or TRBV12-4 with TRBJ2-1; D ambiguous. The CDR3 contains 15 residues. V was clipped by 1 base and J by 3 bases, with 10 bases between them. CDR3 coding DNA: TGTGCCAGCAGTTTAGAGGGTTTACGCTACAATGAGCAGTTCTTC. This encodes CASSLEGLRYNEQFF.

This clonotype was seen at least ten times. V gene TRBV5-1 combines with J gene TRBJ2-2; TRBD2 matches 7 bases. CDR1 SGHRS and CDR2 YFSETQ come from the germline V gene. After removal of 3 bases from V and 0 bases from J, the junction contained 5 bases not matched to a gene. The CDR3 loop spans 16 amino acids. Written as DNA, the CDR3 is TGCGCCAGCAGCTGGGAGGGGTTCGCGAACACCGGGGAGCTGTTTTTT. Translated, it gives CASSWEGFANTGELFF.

This clonotype was observed at least ten times. The chain is built from TRBV5-1 and TRBJ2-1; D remains unclear. V lost 1 base to trimming and J lost 4 bases, with 9 bases between them. Germline V gene sequence: CDR1 SGHRS, CDR2 YFSETQ. This CDR3 contains 14 residues. DNA of the CDR3: TGCGCCAGCAGCTTGTATGGCGCGTACAATGAGCAGTTCTTC. It encodes CASSLYGAYNEQFF.

This clonotype occurred a few times. The chain is built from TRBV19 and TRBJ2-3, with 7 bases matching TRBD2. The germline V gene has CDR1 LNHDA and CDR2 SQIVND (reference sequence). V shed 3 bases and J 0 bases; nucleotides not matched to a gene: 12. The CDR3 is 18 amino acids. The CDR3 loop reads CASSIAALTSSSTDTQYF. DNA of the CDR3: TGTGCCAGTAGTATCGCCGCCTTGACTAGCTCGAGCACAGATACGCAGTATTTT.

This clonotype was seen repeatedly, ten times or more. The chain uses TRBV11-3 and TRBJ1-1; D is ambiguous. There are 15 residues in the CDR3. Trimming left V 0 bases short and J 1 base short, with 9 bases between. Per the germline V gene, CDR1 is SGHNT and CDR2 is YENEEA. The CDR3 bases are TGTGCCAGCAGCTTAGATGGGAGCGGGAACACTGAAGCTTTCTTT. Protein sequence: CASSLDGSGNTEAFF.